What follows are 25 T cell receptor beta chains derived from one specimen sequenced in a study of blood T cells in healthy people across ages. Combining a sample-barcoded 5' primer with a J-beta primer mix, a second PCR ran for about 7 to 12 cycles. TCRdb re-called the 5' RACE reads through MiXCR, storing one row per CDR3 protein. The profile shows 1.5 million to 2 million distinct CDR3 sequences, under 30% of them singletons. The specimen sequenced was blood. The receptors here all came from a woman aged 25 to 45 in good health.

This clonotype was seen repeatedly, ten times or more. CDR3 loop: CASSQRGAEAFF. CDR3 DNA: TGCGCCAGCAGCCAGAGGGGCGCTGAAGCTTTCTTT. The J gene is TRBJ1-1, the V gene TRBV4-3; D perhaps matches TRBD1 (5 bases). V dropped 3 bases and J dropped 6 bases, with 8 bases sitting between them. The CDR3 has 12 amino acids. Germline CDR1 is LGHNA and CDR2 is YSLEER.

There are a few counts of this clonotype. CDR3 protein: CASSSRDSYTDTQYF. Written as DNA, the CDR3 is TGTGCCAGCAGCTCCCGGGACAGTTACACAGATACGCAGTATTTT. This chain uses TRBV11-3 with TRBJ2-3; 7 positions agree with TRBD1. Germline trimming cut 4 bases from V and 2 bases from J; bases unmatched to any gene: 6. CDR3 length: 15 residues. The germline CDR1 and CDR2 sequences are SGHNT and YENEEA.

This clonotype was seen only a few times. The V gene is TRBV7-3, the J gene TRBJ2-1, with 7 bases aligning to TRBD1. This CDR3 has 16 amino acids. Trimming at V came to 4 bases and at J to 0 bases, leaving 6 bases not matched to a gene. Germline assignment: CDR1 SGHTA and CDR2 FQGTGA. The CDR3 sequence: CASSSTGKSSYNEQFF. The CDR3 region has the DNA TGTGCCAGCAGCTCGACAGGGAAAAGCTCCTACAATGAGCAGTTCTTC.

At least ten counts were recorded for this clonotype. The chain links TRBV12-3 or TRBV12-4 to TRBJ2-7; D remains ambiguous. Trimming stripped 3 bases from V and 2 bases from J, with 8 bases between. The CDR3 runs 13 residues. CDR3 nucleotide sequence: TGTGCCAGCAGTTTCGGGCCCACCTACGAGCAGTACTTC. This codes for CASSFGPTYEQYF.

V is TRBV4-3 and J is TRBJ2-1; 8 bases are shared with TRBD2. V dropped 0 bases and J dropped 12; count of bases not matched to a gene: 1. CDR3 size: 12 residues. The germline V gene encodes CDR1 LGHNA and CDR2 YSLEER. As DNA, the CDR3 is TGCGCCAGCAGCCAAGATCGGGGGGGGCAGTTCTTC. This sequence encodes CASSQDRGGQFF.

This clonotype was picked up many times. The chain links TRBV20-1 to TRBJ2-1; D unresolved. CDR1 and CDR2 (germline): DFQATT, SNEGSKA (reference sequence). The CDR3 is 14 residues long. Trimming removed 0 bases from V and 5 bases from J, with 11 bases in between. Written as DNA, the CDR3 is TGCAGTGCTAGAGATATCTACCCAAACAATGAGCAGTTCTTC. It codes for CSARDIYPNNEQFF.

This clonotype was seen only a few times. The chain is built from TRBV9 and TRBJ2-7; tentative D call: TRBD1 (6 bases). This CDR3 contains 14 residues. Germline CDR1 SGDLS, CDR2 YYNGEE. The V end was cut by 4 bases, the J end by 4 bases, with 15 bases between. DNA for the CDR3: TGTGCCAGCAGCCCGGCGGACAGTGGGTACGAGCAGTACTTC. Residues: CASSPADSGYEQYF.

This clonotype came up a few times. The chain employs TRBV19 and TRBJ2-1; 7 bases are a match to TRBD2. The CDR3 has 17 amino acids. The V and J ends lost 6 bases and 0 bases, in that order; junction bases with no gene match: 11. Germline CDR1 is LNHDA and CDR2 is SQIVND (reference sequence). For the CDR3, the DNA is TGTGCCAGTAGCACGACCCGGGGCGGGGGCTCCTACAATGAGCAGTTCTTC. It codes for CASSTTRGGGSYNEQFF.

The chain recombines TRBV2 with TRBJ2-5; D uncertain. The CDR3 runs to 13 residues. Trimming took off 3 bases at V and 3 bases at J, with 8 bases between the two ends. Germline loops: CDR1 SNHLY, CDR2 FYNNEI. CDR3 sequence: CASSDPQKETQYF. The CDR3 region has the DNA TGTGCCAGCAGTGATCCTCAAAAAGAGACCCAGTACTTC.

This clonotype was detected once. The chain has TRBV2 and TRBJ1-6; no definite D call. This CDR3 has 15 amino acids. V was clipped by 4 bases and J by 4 bases, with 11 bases between them. Germline V gene sequence: CDR1 SNHLY, CDR2 FYNNEI. The CDR3 loop is CASSGPGGYNSPLHF. The CDR3 DNA follows: TGTGCCAGCAGTGGGCCAGGCGGGTATAATTCACCCCTCCACTTT.

This chain connects TRBV7-2 to TRBJ2-7; D gene unclear. The CDR3 consists of 14 residues. The V and J ends lost 1 base and 1 base respectively, with 8 bases between them. Germline CDR1 SGHTA, CDR2 FQGNSA. The CDR3 sequence is CASSLVSASYEQYF. The CDR3 DNA follows: TGTGCCAGCAGCTTAGTCTCAGCTTCCTACGAGCAGTACTTC.

Remarks on this clonotype: One base away lies a much larger clone, so this may be a sequencing read error. The chain links TRBV27 to TRBJ2-5; D is unclear. The DNA end is more similar to TRBJ2-7, so the J call may be wrong. The CDR3 loop spans 13 amino acids. Germline lookup yields CDR1 MNHEY and CDR2 SMNVEV (reference sequence). DNA for the CDR3: TGTGCCTGCAGTTCCACTGAAGTGGGCGAGCAGTACTTC. Amino acid sequence: CACSSTEVGEQYF.

V gene TRBV7-2 combines with J gene TRBJ2-6; D call uncertain. Trimming cost V 5 bases and J 0 bases, with 8 bases left between them. CDR3 size: 15 residues. The germline gives CDR1 SGHTA, CDR2 FQGNSA. The CDR3 is CASSAQSSGANVLTF. The CDR3, as DNA: TGTGCCAGCAGCGCACAATCCTCTGGGGCCAACGTCCTGACTTTC.

This clonotype was counted between two and nine times. The rearrangement uses TRBV5-5 and TRBJ2-1; D is perhaps TRBD1 (6 bases). CDR3 size: 15 residues. The germline CDR1 and CDR2 sequences are SGHKS and YYEKEE (reference sequence). Trimming took off 2 bases at V and 5 bases at J, with 14 bases between the two ends. The CDR3 region is CASSFDRPSNNEQFF. CDR3 nucleotides: TGTGCCAGCAGCTTTGACAGGCCAAGCAACAATGAGCAGTTCTTC.

There are a few counts of this clonotype. CDR3 in DNA: TGTGCCAGCACACGGTCCAGCTCCTACGAGCAGTACTTC. Residues: CASTRSSSYEQYF. The rearrangement links TRBV7-9 to TRBJ2-7, with unresolved D. The germline gives CDR1 SEHNR, CDR2 FQNEAQ (reference sequence). This CDR3 spans 13 amino acids. Trimming took 7 bases from V and 0 from J, leaving 10 bases between them.

In this sample, this clonotype turned up many times. The chain joins TRBV29-1 to TRBJ1-1; D uncertain. This CDR3 has 11 amino acids. Germline CDR1 is SQVTM and CDR2 is ANQGSEA. Trimming stripped 4 bases from V and 5 bases from J, with 8 bases between. CDR3 residues: CSVGGGTEAFF. In DNA, the CDR3 is TGCAGCGTTGGAGGAGGGACTGAAGCTTTCTTT.

The CDR3 sequence is CASSEARQDYGYTF. For the CDR3, the DNA is TGTGCCAGCAGTGAAGCCCGACAGGACTATGGCTACACCTTC. The V gene is TRBV2, the J gene TRBJ1-2, with D perhaps matching TRBD1 (6 bases). Germline V lookup: CDR1 SNHLY, CDR2 FYNNEI. V was clipped by 0 bases and J by 3 bases, with 8 bases between them. The CDR3 runs 14 residues.

This clonotype was observed many times. The J gene is TRBJ2-5, the V gene TRBV3-1, with TRBD2 identical over 8 bases. The germline CDR1 and CDR2 sequences are LGHDT and YNNKEL (reference sequence). This CDR3 has 16 residues. After removal of 0 bases from V and 5 bases from J, the junction contained 8 bases not matched to a gene. For the CDR3, the DNA is TGTGCCAGCAGCCAAGACCCTGGTCTAGCGGGCGAGACCCAGTACTTC. This translates into CASSQDPGLAGETQYF.

The chain carries TRBV5-5 and TRBJ2-1; the match to TRBD2 covers 10 bases. Germline V gives CDR1 SGHKS, CDR2 YYEKEE (reference sequence). J was trimmed by 9 bases and V by 1 base; bases with no gene match: 7. The CDR3 consists of 15 residues. The CDR3 nucleotides are TGTGCCAGCAGCTTGTCTAGCGGGAGTTCCCTTGAGCAGTTCTTC. Translation gives CASSLSSGSSLEQFF.

The V gene is TRBV18, the J gene TRBJ2-7; D is perhaps TRBD2 (5 bases). Trimming pared 1 base from V and 0 bases from J, leaving 10 bases between. CDR3 length: 15 residues. From germline, CDR1 is KGHSH and CDR2 LQKENI. CDR3 protein: CASSPHPGSSYEQYF. CDR3 nucleotide sequence: TGTGCCAGCTCACCACATCCGGGATCCTCCTACGAGCAGTACTTC.

This clonotype was found a few times. The V gene is TRBV6-5, the J gene TRBJ1-2; D might be TRBD1 (6 bases). The CDR3 contains 11 residues. In germline, CDR1 is MNHEY, CDR2 SVGAGI. V dropped 11 bases and J dropped 4 bases, with 11 bases sitting between them. The CDR3 loop is CAGGAIYGYTF. Written as DNA, the CDR3 is TGTGCCGGGGGGGCAATCTATGGCTACACCTTC.

V is TRBV30 and J is TRBJ1-1; TRBD1 might be the D (6 bases). CDR3 length: 13 amino acids. Germline V gives CDR1 GTSNPN, CDR2 SVGIG (reference sequence). V was trimmed by 0 bases and J by 3 bases, leaving 8 bases between them. The CDR3: CAWSVQGYTEAFF. Here the CDR3 DNA reads TGTGCCTGGAGTGTACAGGGTTACACTGAAGCTTTCTTT.

This clonotype appeared many times. This may stem from a read error, because a much larger clone lies one nucleotide away. The chain uses TRBV6-5 and TRBJ2-2, with D perhaps TRBD2 (7 bases). Germline CDR1 reads MNHEY; CDR2 reads SVGAGI. The CDR3 extends over 15 amino acids. The DNA of the CDR3 is TGTGCCAGCAGTTCGAGGGGGAGGGATCCCGGGGAGCGGTTTTTT. Amino acid sequence: CASSSRGRDPGERFF.

V and J are TRBV28 and TRBJ1-5, with a possible D match to TRBD1 (6 bases). Germline CDR1 MDHEN, CDR2 SYDVKM. V lost 3 bases to trimming and J lost 2 bases, with 14 bases between them. The CDR3 spans 16 residues. CDR3: CASSLDAGVGNQPQHF. CDR3 DNA: TGTGCCAGCAGTTTGGACGCAGGGGTGGGCAATCAGCCCCAGCATTTT. Drawing the rest from reference TRBV28 and TRBJ1-5, the complete variable domain is DVKVTQSSRYLVKRTGEKVFLECVQDMDHENMFWYRQDPGLGLRLIYFSYDVKMKEKGDIPEGYSVSREKKERFSLILESASTNQTSMYLCASSLDAGVGNQPQHFGDGTRLSIL.

This clonotype was seen a handful of times. The J gene is TRBJ1-2, the V gene TRBV20-1; possibly TRBD1 for D (5 bases). The CDR3 is made up of 13 amino acids. Trimming left V 0 bases short and J 7 bases short, with 12 bases between. CDR1 and CDR2 from the germline V gene are DFQATT and SNEGSKA (reference sequence). The DNA of the CDR3 is TGCAGTGCTAGAGATGGGGGGGTAGGTGGCTACACCTTC. Protein: CSARDGGVGGYTF.